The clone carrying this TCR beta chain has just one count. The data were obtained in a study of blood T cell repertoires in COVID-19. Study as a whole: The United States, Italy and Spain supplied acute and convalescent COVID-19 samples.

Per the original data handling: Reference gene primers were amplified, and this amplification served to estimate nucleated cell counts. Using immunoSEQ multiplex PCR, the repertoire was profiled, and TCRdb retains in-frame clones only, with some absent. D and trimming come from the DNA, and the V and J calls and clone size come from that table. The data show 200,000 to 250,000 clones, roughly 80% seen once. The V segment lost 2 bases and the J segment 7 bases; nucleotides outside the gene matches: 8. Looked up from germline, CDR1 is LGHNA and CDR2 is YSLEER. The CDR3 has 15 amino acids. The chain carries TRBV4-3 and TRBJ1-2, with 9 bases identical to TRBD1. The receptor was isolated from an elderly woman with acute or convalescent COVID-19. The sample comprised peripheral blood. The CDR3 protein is CASSQPDRGVGGYTF. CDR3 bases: TGCGCCAGCAGCCAACCGGACAGGGGAGTTGGTGGCTACACCTTC.